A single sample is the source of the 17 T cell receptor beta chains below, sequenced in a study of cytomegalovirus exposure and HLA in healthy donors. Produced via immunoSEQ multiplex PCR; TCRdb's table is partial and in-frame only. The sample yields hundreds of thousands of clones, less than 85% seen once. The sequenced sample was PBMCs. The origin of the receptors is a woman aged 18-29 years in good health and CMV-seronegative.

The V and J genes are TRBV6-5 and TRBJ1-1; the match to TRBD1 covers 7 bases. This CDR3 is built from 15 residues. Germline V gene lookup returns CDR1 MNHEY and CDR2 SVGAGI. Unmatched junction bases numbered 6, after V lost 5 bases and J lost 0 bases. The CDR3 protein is CASSPDRALNTEAFF. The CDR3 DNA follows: TGTGCCAGCAGTCCAGACAGGGCCTTGAACACTGAAGCTTTCTTT.

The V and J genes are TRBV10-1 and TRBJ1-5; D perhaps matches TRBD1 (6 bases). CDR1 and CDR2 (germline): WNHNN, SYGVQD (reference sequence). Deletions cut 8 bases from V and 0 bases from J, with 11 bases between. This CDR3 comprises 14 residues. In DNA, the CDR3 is TGCGCCAGCGGCTACAGGGCTAGCAATCAGCCCCAGCATTTT. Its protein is CASGYRASNQPQHF.

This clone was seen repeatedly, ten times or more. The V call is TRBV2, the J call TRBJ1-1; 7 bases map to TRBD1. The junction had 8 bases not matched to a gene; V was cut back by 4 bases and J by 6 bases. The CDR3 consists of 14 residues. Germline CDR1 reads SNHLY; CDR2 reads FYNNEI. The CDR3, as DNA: TGTGCCAGCAGTGCATCACAGGGGACCCCTGAAGCTTTCTTT. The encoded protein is CASSASQGTPEAFF.

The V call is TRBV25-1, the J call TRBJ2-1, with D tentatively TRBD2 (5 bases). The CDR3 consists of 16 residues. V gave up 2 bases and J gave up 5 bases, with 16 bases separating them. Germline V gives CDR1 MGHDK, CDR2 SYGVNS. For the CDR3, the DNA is TGTGCCAGCAGTGAACCCGGGGAGCCTACCCACAATGAGCAGTTCTTC. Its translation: CASSEPGEPTHNEQFF.

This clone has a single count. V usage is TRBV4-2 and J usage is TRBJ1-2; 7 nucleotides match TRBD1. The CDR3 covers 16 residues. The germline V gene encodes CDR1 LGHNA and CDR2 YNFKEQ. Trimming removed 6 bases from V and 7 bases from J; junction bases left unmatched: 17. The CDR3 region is CASRERFGQDLSGYTF. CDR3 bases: TGTGCCAGCAGGGAAAGATTCGGACAGGACCTATCTGGCTACACCTTC.

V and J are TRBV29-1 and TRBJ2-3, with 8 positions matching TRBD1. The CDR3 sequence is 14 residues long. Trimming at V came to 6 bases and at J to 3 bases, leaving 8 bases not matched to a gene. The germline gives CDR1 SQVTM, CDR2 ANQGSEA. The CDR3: CSVGEQGATDTQYF. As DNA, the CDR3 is TGCAGCGTCGGGGAGCAGGGGGCAACAGATACGCAGTATTTT.

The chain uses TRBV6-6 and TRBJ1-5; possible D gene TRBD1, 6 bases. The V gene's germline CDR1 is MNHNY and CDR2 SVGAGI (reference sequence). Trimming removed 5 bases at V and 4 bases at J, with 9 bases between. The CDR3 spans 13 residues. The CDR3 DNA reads TGTGCCAGCAGTCGTCAGGGGAATCAGCCCCAGCATTTT. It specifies CASSRQGNQPQHF.

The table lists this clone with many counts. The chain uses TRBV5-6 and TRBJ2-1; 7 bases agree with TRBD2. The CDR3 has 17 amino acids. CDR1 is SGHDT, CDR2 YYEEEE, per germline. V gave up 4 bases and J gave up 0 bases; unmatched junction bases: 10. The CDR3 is CASSGGRLAASYNEQFF. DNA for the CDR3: TGTGCCAGCAGCGGGGGGAGGCTAGCGGCCTCCTACAATGAGCAGTTCTTC.

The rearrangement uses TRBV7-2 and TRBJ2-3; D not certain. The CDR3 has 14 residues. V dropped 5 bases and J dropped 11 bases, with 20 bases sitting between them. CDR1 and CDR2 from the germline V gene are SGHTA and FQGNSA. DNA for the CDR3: TGTGCCAGCAGCACCTCCGACCTTTTAGTTAGGCAGTATTTT. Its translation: CASSTSDLLVRQYF.

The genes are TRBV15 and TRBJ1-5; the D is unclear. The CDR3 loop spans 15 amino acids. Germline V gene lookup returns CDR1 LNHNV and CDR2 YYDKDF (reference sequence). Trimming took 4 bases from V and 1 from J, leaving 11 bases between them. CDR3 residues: CATSMGIGSNQPQHF. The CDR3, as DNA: TGTGCCACCAGCATGGGAATAGGGAGCAATCAGCCCCAGCATTTT.

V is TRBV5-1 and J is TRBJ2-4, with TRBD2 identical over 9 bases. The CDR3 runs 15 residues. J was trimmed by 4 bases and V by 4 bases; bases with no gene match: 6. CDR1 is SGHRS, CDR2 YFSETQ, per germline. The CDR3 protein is CASSPTSGFKNIQYF. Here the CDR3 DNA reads TGCGCCAGCAGCCCAACTAGCGGGTTTAAAAACATTCAGTACTTC.

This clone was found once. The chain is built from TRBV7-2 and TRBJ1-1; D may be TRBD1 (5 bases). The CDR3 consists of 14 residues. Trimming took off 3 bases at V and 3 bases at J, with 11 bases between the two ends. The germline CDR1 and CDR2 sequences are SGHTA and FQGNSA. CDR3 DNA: TGTGCCAGCAGCTTTGCGGGGGGATACACTGAAGCTTTCTTT. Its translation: CASSFAGGYTEAFF.

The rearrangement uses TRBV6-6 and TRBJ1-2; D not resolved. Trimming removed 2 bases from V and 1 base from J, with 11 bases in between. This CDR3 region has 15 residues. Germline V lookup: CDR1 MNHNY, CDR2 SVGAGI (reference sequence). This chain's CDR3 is CASSYTGPFNYGYTF. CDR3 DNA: TGTGCCAGCAGTTACACCGGACCGTTTAACTATGGCTACACCTTC.

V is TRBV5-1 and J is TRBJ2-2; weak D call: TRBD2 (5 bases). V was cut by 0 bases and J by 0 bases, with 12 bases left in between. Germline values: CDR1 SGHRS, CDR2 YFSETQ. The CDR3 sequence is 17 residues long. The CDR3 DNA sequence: TGCGCCAGCAGCTTGGTACCGGGGTCTTCGAACACCGGGGAGCTGTTTTTT. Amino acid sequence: CASSLVPGSSNTGELFF.

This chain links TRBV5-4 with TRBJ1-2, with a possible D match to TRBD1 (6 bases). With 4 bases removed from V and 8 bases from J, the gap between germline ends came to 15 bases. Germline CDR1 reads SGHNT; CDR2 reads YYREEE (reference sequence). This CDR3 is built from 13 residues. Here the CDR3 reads CASSADRMYGYTF. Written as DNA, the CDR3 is TGTGCCAGCAGCGCCGACAGGATGTACGGCTACACCTTC.

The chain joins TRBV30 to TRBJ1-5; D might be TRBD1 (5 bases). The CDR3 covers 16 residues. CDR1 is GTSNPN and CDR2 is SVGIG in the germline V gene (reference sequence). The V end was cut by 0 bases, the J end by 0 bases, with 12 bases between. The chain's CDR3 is CAWSVAGIYSNQPQHF. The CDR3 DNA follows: TGTGCCTGGAGTGTAGCAGGGATTTATAGCAATCAGCCCCAGCATTTT.

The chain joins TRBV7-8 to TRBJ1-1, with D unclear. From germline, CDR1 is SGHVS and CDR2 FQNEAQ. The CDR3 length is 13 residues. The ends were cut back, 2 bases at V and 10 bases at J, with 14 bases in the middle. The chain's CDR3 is CASSLSVGRGAFF. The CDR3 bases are TGTGCCAGCAGCTTATCGGTAGGGCGGGGAGCTTTCTTT.